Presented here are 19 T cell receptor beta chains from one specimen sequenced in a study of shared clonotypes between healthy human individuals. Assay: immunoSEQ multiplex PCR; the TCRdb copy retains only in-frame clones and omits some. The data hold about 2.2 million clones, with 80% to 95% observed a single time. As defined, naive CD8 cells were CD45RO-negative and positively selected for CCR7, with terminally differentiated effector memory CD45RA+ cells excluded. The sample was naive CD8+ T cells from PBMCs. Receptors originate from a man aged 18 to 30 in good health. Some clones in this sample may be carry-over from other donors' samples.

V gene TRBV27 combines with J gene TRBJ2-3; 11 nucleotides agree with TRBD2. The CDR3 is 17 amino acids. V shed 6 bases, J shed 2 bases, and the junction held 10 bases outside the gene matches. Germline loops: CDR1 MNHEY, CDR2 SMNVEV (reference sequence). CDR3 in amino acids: CASRPYRLAGSTDTQYF. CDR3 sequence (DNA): TGTGCCAGCAGGCCATACCGACTAGCGGGATCCACAGATACGCAGTATTTT.

The CDR3 reads CASSPSGGTTYEQYF. The DNA of the CDR3 is TGTGCCAGCAGTCCCTCGGGGGGGACTACCTACGAGCAGTACTTC. The V and J genes are TRBV27 and TRBJ2-7, with TRBD2 matching 8 bases. V lost 5 bases and J lost 2; bases outside the gene matches: 8. The CDR3 is 15 residues long. The germline V gene encodes CDR1 MNHEY and CDR2 SMNVEV (reference sequence).

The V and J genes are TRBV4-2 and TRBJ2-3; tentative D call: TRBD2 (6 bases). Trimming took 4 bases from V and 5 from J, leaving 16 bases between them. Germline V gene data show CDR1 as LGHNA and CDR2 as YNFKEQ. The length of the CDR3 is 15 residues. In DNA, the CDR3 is TGTGCCAGCAGCCTCAGCGGAGAGGAGGGAGATACGCAGTATTTT. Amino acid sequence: CASSLSGEEGDTQYF.

CDR3 protein: CASSSPGRGLVGYGYTF. For the CDR3, the DNA is TGTGCCAGCAGTTCCCCGGGGAGGGGGCTTGTGGGCTATGGCTACACCTTC. The chain links TRBV27 to TRBJ1-2, with 7 positions matching TRBD1. Germline V CDR1 and CDR2: MNHEY, SMNVEV (reference sequence). There are 17 residues in the CDR3. J gave up 4 bases and V 4 bases, and 15 bases lay outside the gene matches.

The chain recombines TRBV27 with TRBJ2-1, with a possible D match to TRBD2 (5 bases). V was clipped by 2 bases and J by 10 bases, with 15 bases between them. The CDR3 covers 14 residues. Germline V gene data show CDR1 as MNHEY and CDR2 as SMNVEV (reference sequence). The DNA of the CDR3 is TGTGCCAGCAGTTTAGCGGGCCGGATCCACGAGCAGTTCTTC. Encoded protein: CASSLAGRIHEQFF.

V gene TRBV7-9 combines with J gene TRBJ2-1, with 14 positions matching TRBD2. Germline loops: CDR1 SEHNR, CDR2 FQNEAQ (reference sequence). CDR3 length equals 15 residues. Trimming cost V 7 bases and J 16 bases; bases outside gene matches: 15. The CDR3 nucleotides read TGTGCCAGCAACACTCCGGGACTAGCGGGAGCGTCCCATTTCTTC. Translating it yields CASNTPGLAGASHFF.

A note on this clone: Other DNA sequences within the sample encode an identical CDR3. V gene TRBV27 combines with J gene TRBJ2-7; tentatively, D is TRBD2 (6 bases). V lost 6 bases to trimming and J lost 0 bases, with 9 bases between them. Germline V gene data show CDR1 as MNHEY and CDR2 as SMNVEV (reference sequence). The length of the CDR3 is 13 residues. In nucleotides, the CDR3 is TGTGCCAGCAGCTTAGCGGTCTCCTACGAGCAGTACTTC. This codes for CASSLAVSYEQYF.

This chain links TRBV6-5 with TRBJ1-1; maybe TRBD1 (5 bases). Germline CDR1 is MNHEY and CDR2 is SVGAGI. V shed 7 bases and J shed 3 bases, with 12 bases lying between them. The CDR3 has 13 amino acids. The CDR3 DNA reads TGTGCCAGCACCAGAAAGACAGACACTGAAGCTTTCTTT. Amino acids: CASTRKTDTEAFF.

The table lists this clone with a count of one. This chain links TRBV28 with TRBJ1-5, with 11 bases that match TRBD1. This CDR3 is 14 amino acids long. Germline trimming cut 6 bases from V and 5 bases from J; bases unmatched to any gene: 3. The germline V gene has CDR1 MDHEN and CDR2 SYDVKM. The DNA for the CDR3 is TGTGCCAGCAGCCCGGACAGGGGGCATCAGCCCCAGCATTTT. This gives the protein CASSPDRGHQPQHF.

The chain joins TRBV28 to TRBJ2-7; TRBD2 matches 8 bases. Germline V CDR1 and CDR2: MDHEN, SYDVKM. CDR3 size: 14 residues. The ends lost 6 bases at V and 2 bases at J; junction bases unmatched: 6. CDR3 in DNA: TGTGCCAGCAGCGCGCCGGGGGGGACCTACGAGCAGTACTTC. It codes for CASSAPGGTYEQYF.

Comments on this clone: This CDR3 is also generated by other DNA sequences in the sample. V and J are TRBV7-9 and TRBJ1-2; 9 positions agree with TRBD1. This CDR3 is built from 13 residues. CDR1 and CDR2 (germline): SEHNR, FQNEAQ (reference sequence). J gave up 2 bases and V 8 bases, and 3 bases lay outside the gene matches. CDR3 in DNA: TGTGCCAGCCGAGGACAGGGGAACTATGGCTACACCTTC. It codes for CASRGQGNYGYTF.

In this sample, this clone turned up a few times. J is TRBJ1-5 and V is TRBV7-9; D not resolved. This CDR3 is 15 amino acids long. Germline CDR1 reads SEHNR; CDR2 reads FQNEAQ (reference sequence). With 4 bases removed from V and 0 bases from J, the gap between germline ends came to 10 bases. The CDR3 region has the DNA TGTGCCAGCAGCTCGACTGGGAATAGCAATCAGCCCCAGCATTTT. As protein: CASSSTGNSNQPQHF.

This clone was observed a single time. The CDR3, as DNA: TGCGCCAGCAGTGAGAATGGATTTGGGAACGAGCAGTACTTC. It translates to CASSENGFGNEQYF. J is TRBJ2-5 and V is TRBV10-2; no clear D. The end of the DNA is better explained by TRBJ2-7, so the J call may be wrong. The CDR3 covers 14 residues. From germline, CDR1 is WSHSY and CDR2 SAAADI.

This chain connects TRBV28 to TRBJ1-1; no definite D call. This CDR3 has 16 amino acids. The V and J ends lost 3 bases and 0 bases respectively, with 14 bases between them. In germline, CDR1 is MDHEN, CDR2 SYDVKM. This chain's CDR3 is CASSFMRGGMNTEAFF. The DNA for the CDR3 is TGTGCCAGCAGTTTTATGCGCGGCGGAATGAACACTGAAGCTTTCTTT.

The CDR3 protein is CASIGAGLQETQYF. The CDR3 DNA sequence: TGTGCCAGCATCGGGGCAGGGCTACAAGAGACCCAGTACTTC. This chain connects TRBV2 to TRBJ2-5; either TRBD1 or TRBD2 may supply D (5 bases each). This CDR3 is 14 amino acids long. CDR1 SNHLY and CDR2 FYNNEI come from the germline V gene. Trimming took off 7 bases at V and 2 bases at J, with 14 bases between the two ends.

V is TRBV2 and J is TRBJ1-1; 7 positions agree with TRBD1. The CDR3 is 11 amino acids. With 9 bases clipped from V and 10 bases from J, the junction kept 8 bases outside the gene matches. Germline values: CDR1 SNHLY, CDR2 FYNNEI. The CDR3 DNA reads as TGTGCCAGACCGACCACAGGGGTAGCTTTCTTT. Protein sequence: CARPTTGVAFF.

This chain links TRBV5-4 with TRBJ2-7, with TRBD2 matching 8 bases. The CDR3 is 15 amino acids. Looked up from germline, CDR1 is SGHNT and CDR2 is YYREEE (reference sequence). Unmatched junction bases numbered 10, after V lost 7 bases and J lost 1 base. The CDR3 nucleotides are TGTGCCAGCTCCCTCCATCCGGGGGGGTCCTACGAGCAGTACTTC. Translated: CASSLHPGGSYEQYF.

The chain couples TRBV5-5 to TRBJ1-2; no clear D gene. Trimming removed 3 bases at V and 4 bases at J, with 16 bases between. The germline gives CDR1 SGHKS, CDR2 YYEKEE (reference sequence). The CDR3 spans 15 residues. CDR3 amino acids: CASSSTGGSPYGYTF. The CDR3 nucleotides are TGTGCCAGCAGCTCGACGGGAGGGTCCCCCTATGGCTACACCTTC.

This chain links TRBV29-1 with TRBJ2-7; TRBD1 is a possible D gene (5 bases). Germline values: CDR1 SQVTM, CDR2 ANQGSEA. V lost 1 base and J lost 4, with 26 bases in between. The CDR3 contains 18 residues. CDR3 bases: TGCAGCGTTGAAGGGTGGGGCACAGGAGAAGTTAAAGGGTACGAGCAGTACTTC. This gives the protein CSVEGWGTGEVKGYEQYF.